This T cell receptor (beta chain) is from a study of T cells in Graves' hyperthyroidism and ophthalmopathy (dated by TCRdb to between 2017 and 2020). A note on the overall study: Peripheral blood was sampled at the time of initial diagnosis, prior to any treatment. A discovery cohort of approximately 100 patients, roughly 43 with Graves' ophthalmopathy and about 58 with stable Graves' hyperthyroidism, was used to find distinguishing TCR V-J signatures. Prospective prediction of ophthalmopathy was tested in an independent validation cohort consisting of 18 to 20 hyperthyroidism patients and approximately 16 patients who later progressed to ophthalmopathy. For training and testing, the 100 or so patients in the discovery cohort were randomly divided in a 7:3 ratio. In over five Graves' hyperthyroidism patients, the study also compared T-cell repertoires from thyroid tissue with T-cell repertoires from blood. Following sampling, methimazole starting at 30 mg daily was given to hyperthyroidism patients, and high-dose intravenous methylprednisolone was given to ophthalmopathy patients. According to the paper, TCR Vbeta CDR3 sequencing was carried out on some 140 peripheral blood samples, which came from 40 to 45 ophthalmopathy, roughly 75 hyperthyroidism and around 17 progressor patients. Points the paper makes about the study in general: In validation, the model predicted progression to ophthalmopathy a median of 6.5 months before onset, with roughly 70% sensitivity and 72.22% specificity. Most expanded thyroid clonotypes (frequency above 0.001) were also found in blood, which suggests that blood repertoires may mirror thyroid immune responses. In cross-validation, a model built on a 13 V-J signature told ophthalmopathy apart from stable hyperthyroidism with under 90% sensitivity and roughly 81% specificity, and in testing the same model reached 80%/75%. Sample size was not statistically predetermined, and blinding of investigators to group allocation was not performed.

As encoded in the germline V gene, CDR1 is SGHVS while CDR2 is FNYEAQ. Trimming takes 3 bases from V and 3 bases from J, and the germline ends sit 6 bases apart. Its CDR3 holds 13 amino acids, cysteine through phenylalanine. Solely the CDR3 DNA is kept, with 39 bases framed from the first base. Moderately to severely active disease, a Clinical Activity Score of at least 3, a NOSPECS grade of at least 4, and a duration under 3 months were present in ophthalmopathy patients. The study excluded patients with uncontrolled infections, other autoimmune diseases, pregnancy or lactation. Diagnoses were based on clinical symptoms, serum thyroxine and TRAb, thyroid ultrasound and orbital computed tomography. PBMCs were separated from 8 to 10 ml of fresh peripheral blood using Ficoll-Paque density gradient centrifugation. Total RNA was extracted with Trizol reagent, and quality was checked on an Agilent 2100 Bioanalyzer.

Within its sample, this clonotype is medium-sized (0.01 to 0.1%). Its antigen is not yet known. Base qualities are not at hand, and no much larger clone is one base apart. The TCR beta CDR3 regions were amplified from RNA transcripts. The TCR CDR3 was subjected to a first round of RT-PCR using the HTBI primer set and the Qiagen OneStep RT-PCR kit. A second multiplex PCR round built the libraries, followed by size selection and purification. The libraries were sequenced on an Illumina HiSeq2000 using paired-end 100 bp reads. Regarding the original processing steps: SOAPnuke was used to process the raw data, removing reads that contained adapters or uncalled bases, had a mean Phred below 15, or lacked an exact match to the constant primer or identifier. COPE v1.2.5 was used to merge high-quality paired reads, and clonotypes were defined as unique nucleotide sequences. Clonotypes were aligned to IMGT TRBV, TRBD and TRBJ reference segments using MiTCR v1.1. Only V-J combinations with frequency above 0.0001, covering 99% to 99.2% of repertoires, were analysed. The TCS score was defined as the ratio of F50 (clonal expansion) to E x V (chaos), calculated using BLOSUM62-based TCRdist between CDR3 peptides within each V-J. Welch's t-statistics and random forest reduced around 550 V-J features to some 14, which were used in a naive Bayes classifier (R e1071). TCRdb ran its own pipeline on the public reads, namely fastp trimming at Q25 and MiXCR clone calling, and kept in-frame beta chains. Rows with a matching CDR3 protein are joined into one entry that keeps the most common DNA and genes. TCRdb's processing, not the authors', yielded these V and J calls. Counted in this sample were 40,000 to 60,000 distinct CDR3 sequences; 48% of them appeared once. The leading ten clones occupy roughly 10% of the sample.

Recombination connected TRBV7-6 to TRBJ1-5; no D gene can be assigned with confidence. The source material was blood. The receptor comes from a woman between 45 and 65 years old with Graves' ophthalmopathy. In nucleotides, the sequence is TGTGCCAGCAGCTTTGGGTTCAATCAGCCCCAGCATTTT. This codes for CASSFGFNQPQHF. Extended through the reference TRBV7-6 and TRBJ1-5 proteins, this CDR3 yields the full variable domain: GAGVSQSPRYKVTKRGQDVALRCDPISGHVSLYWYRQALGQGPEFLTYFNYEAQQDKSGLPNDRFSAERPEGSISTLTIQRTEQRDSAMYRCASSFGFNQPQHFGDGTRLSIL.